Listed here are 30 T cell receptor beta chains from one sample, sequenced in a study of T cell responses to AZD1222 COVID-19 vaccine (dated by TCRdb to the early 2020s). Receptors were amplified or captured by the immunoSEQ multiplex PCR assay. The immuneACCESS repertoire file appears here via TCRdb, limited to in-frame rearrangements. These files lack a portion of the clones; in checked studies, under half of the deficit traces to unresolved V genes, and the cause of the others is not known. The sample includes approximately 97,000 clones, with less than 90% observed a single time. Clones ranked in the top ten supply around 15% of the sample. In light of the paper, this sample's time point label describes: baseline before first vaccination. The starting material was peripheral blood, obtained on day 0 of AZD1222 vaccination. These receptors all stem from an adult in good health.

This clone was found a few times. The V call is TRBV7-8, the J call TRBJ2-1, with D uncertain. The CDR3 loop spans 14 amino acids. The V gene's germline CDR1 is SGHVS and CDR2 FQNEAQ. Trimming cost V 0 bases and J 7 bases, with 10 bases left between them. The chain's CDR3 is CASSLAGQPNEQFF. The CDR3 DNA is TGTGCCAGCAGCTTAGCTGGGCAGCCTAATGAGCAGTTCTTC.

The chain links TRBV6-1 to TRBJ1-6; D remains ambiguous. This CDR3 has 17 amino acids. Germline CDR1 and CDR2: MNHNS and SASEGT. The V gene lost 4 bases and the J gene lost 0 bases, with 13 bases spanning the gap. This CDR3 is CASSGEQTLSYNSPLHF. The CDR3 DNA is TGTGCCAGCAGTGGGGAACAGACACTCTCCTATAATTCACCCCTCCACTTT.

The CDR3 loop is CASSVDENYGYTF. The CDR3 DNA is TGTGCCAGCAGCGTTGACGAAAACTATGGCTACACCTTC. The chain couples TRBV9 to TRBJ1-2; D unclear. Germline loops: CDR1 SGDLS, CDR2 YYNGEE. V was cut by 2 bases and J by 2 bases, with 7 bases left in between. The length of the CDR3 is 13 residues. Full variable domain (outside the CDR3, taken from reference TRBV9 and TRBJ1-2): DSGVTQTPKHLITATGQRVTLRCSPRSGDLSVYWYQQSLDQGLQFLIQYYNGEERAKGNILERFSAQQFPDLHSELNLSSLELGDSALYFCASSVDENYGYTFGSGTRLTVV.

This chain connects TRBV19 to TRBJ1-6; D is possibly TRBD1 (6 bases). Germline assignment: CDR1 LNHDA and CDR2 SQIVND (reference sequence). This CDR3 comprises 13 residues. Deletions cut 5 bases from V and 7 bases from J, with 9 bases between. CDR3 residues: CASSQGLNSPLHF. DNA for the CDR3: TGTGCCAGTAGTCAGGGGTTGAATTCACCCCTCCACTTT.

The V and J genes are TRBV28 and TRBJ1-3, with TRBD1 matching 10 bases. CDR3 length: 15 residues. Germline V gene sequence: CDR1 MDHEN, CDR2 SYDVKM. The trim removed 6 bases at V and 8 bases at J, leaving 10 bases unmatched. The CDR3 DNA reads as TGTGCCAGCAGCCGCAACGACAGGGGGCGAGACACCATATATTTT. Amino acids: CASSRNDRGRDTIYF.

The V and J genes are TRBV7-9 and TRBJ2-2; possibly TRBD1 for D (5 bases). This CDR3 contains 16 residues. Looked up from germline, CDR1 is SEHNR and CDR2 is FQNEAQ (reference sequence). V was trimmed by 5 bases and J by 0 bases, leaving 13 bases between them. The CDR3 nucleotides read TGTGCCAGCAGCCCGTCCGACAGATCGAACACCGGGGAGCTGTTTTTT. As protein: CASSPSDRSNTGELFF.

This clone was recorded only once. The V and J genes are TRBV7-8 and TRBJ1-2; TRBD1 agrees at 8 bases. Germline lookup yields CDR1 SGHVS and CDR2 FQNEAQ. V was pared by 4 bases and J by 8 bases, with 18 bases of the junction left unmatched. The CDR3 extends over 17 amino acids. The CDR3 region is CASSSTLAGGLSWGYTF. CDR3 bases: TGTGCCAGCAGCTCGACTCTCGCAGGGGGCTTATCGTGGGGCTACACCTTC.

V is TRBV27 and J is TRBJ1-5, with unresolved D. The CDR3 loop spans 14 amino acids. The germline V and J ends were trimmed by 6 bases and 1 base, with 10 bases remaining between them. Germline V gene data show CDR1 as MNHEY and CDR2 as SMNVEV (reference sequence). CDR3 loop: CASRPQVSNQPQHF. The CDR3 bases are TGTGCCAGCAGGCCTCAGGTCAGCAATCAGCCCCAGCATTTT.

The V gene is TRBV7-2, the J gene TRBJ2-3; D might be TRBD1 (5 bases). CDR1 is SGHTA, CDR2 FQGNSA, per germline. CDR3 length: 16 amino acids. Trimming took off 6 bases at V and 0 bases at J, with 16 bases between the two ends. CDR3 protein: CASRSPRALSTDTQYF. The CDR3 nucleotides are TGTGCCAGCAGATCACCCAGGGCTCTGAGCACAGATACGCAGTATTTT.

The genes are TRBV28 and TRBJ1-1; D gene uncertain. The CDR3 totals 13 residues. Germline assignment: CDR1 MDHEN and CDR2 SYDVKM. V lost 5 bases to trimming and J lost 7 bases, with 14 bases between them. DNA of the CDR3: TGTGCCAGCAGTCCCCCAGGTCCAGGTGAAGCTTTCTTT. Residues: CASSPPGPGEAFF. Complete variable domain (other parts from reference TRBV28 and TRBJ1-1): DVKVTQSSRYLVKRTGEKVFLECVQDMDHENMFWYRQDPGLGLRLIYFSYDVKMKEKGDIPEGYSVSREKKERFSLILESASTNQTSMYLCASSPPGPGEAFFGQGTRLTVV.

This clone was found once. This chain uses TRBV5-8 with TRBJ1-1; no clear D. V dropped 4 bases and J dropped 1 base, with 5 bases sitting between them. Germline V CDR1 and CDR2: SGHTS, YDEGEE. The CDR3 is 12 residues long. The CDR3 loop reads CASSRTNTEAFF. The CDR3 nucleotides are TGTGCCAGCAGCAGGACGAACACTGAAGCTTTCTTT.

The chain is built from TRBV18 and TRBJ1-1; D not resolved. The CDR3 consists of 13 residues. Germline loops: CDR1 KGHSH, CDR2 LQKENI. With 4 bases removed from V and 2 bases from J, the gap between germline ends came to 8 bases. This chain's CDR3 is CASSRVFNTEAFF. In nucleotides, the CDR3 is TGTGCCAGCTCACGGGTTTTTAACACTGAAGCTTTCTTT.

The V and J genes are TRBV7-9 and TRBJ1-3; D possibly corresponds to TRBD1 (6 bases). V shed 2 bases and J shed 4 bases, with 9 bases lying between them. This CDR3 is built from 14 residues. The V gene's germline CDR1 is SEHNR and CDR2 FQNEAQ (reference sequence). CDR3: CASSLTGLGNTIYF. The CDR3 nucleotides are TGTGCCAGCAGCTTAACAGGGTTGGGAAACACCATATATTTT. Supplemented by reference TRBV7-9 and TRBJ1-3, the full variable domain reads DTGVSQNPRHKITKRGQNVTFRCDPISEHNRLYWYRQTLGQGPEFLTYFQNEAQLEKSRLLSDRFSAERPKGSFSTLEIQRTEQGDSAMYLCASSLTGLGNTIYFGEGSWLTVV.

This clone appeared a few times. The chain uses TRBV19 and TRBJ1-2; 10 bases match TRBD1. CDR3 length: 19 residues. Germline-derived CDR1 and CDR2 are LNHDA and SQIVND (reference sequence). V dropped 6 bases and J dropped 1; count of bases not matched to a gene: 17. The CDR3 DNA reads TGTGCCAGTAGGAAGGGACAGGGGCTTTCTTTTGTCCTTAACTATGGCTACACCTTC. Translating gives CASRKGQGLSFVLNYGYTF.

The chain combines TRBV7-9 with TRBJ2-1, with unresolved D. Germline CDR1 reads SEHNR; CDR2 reads FQNEAQ (reference sequence). This CDR3 region has 13 residues. Trimming removed 1 base at V and 7 bases at J, with 8 bases between. Here the CDR3 DNA reads TGTGCCAGCAGCTTAGAAGGTTGGAATGAGCAGTTCTTC. Amino acid sequence: CASSLEGWNEQFF.

This chain joins TRBV25-1 and TRBJ1-4; TRBD1 matches at 9 bases. V was pared by 11 bases and J by 6 bases, with 7 bases of the junction left unmatched. There are 13 residues in the CDR3. Germline CDR1 is MGHDK and CDR2 is SYGVNS. The CDR3 coding sequence is TGTGCCGCCCGAGGGACAGGGTATGAAAAACTGTTTTTT. Translation: CAARGTGYEKLFF.

A few counts support this clone. The chain employs TRBV5-4 and TRBJ2-5; maybe TRBD2 (6 bases). The CDR3 has 16 residues. Germline CDR1 and CDR2: SGHNT and YYREEE (reference sequence). Trimming stripped 0 bases from V and 2 bases from J, with 14 bases between. Here the CDR3 DNA reads TGTGCCAGCAGCTTGGGGTCAGGGACTCCACAAGAGACCCAGTACTTC. It is translated as CASSLGSGTPQETQYF. Variable domain in full (rest from reference TRBV5-4 and TRBJ2-5): ETGVTQSPTHLIKTRGQQVTLRCSSQSGHNTVSWYQQALGQGPQFIFQYYREEENGRGNFPPRFSGLQFPNYSSELNVNALELDDSALYLCASSLGSGTPQETQYFGPGTRLLVL.

The V call is TRBV9, the J call TRBJ2-5; 11 bases fit TRBD1. Trimming at V came to 4 bases and at J to 7 bases, leaving 9 bases not matched to a gene. The CDR3 extends over 15 amino acids. In germline, CDR1 is SGDLS, CDR2 YYNGEE. The CDR3 sequence is CASSTDRGPTGTQYF. DNA of the CDR3: TGTGCCAGCAGCACGGACAGGGGGCCTACGGGGACCCAGTACTTC.

The chain carries TRBV19 and TRBJ1-1; a possible D gene is TRBD1 (5 bases). Trimming removed 5 bases from V and 0 bases from J, with 10 bases in between. The CDR3 totals 14 residues. CDR1 and CDR2 (germline): LNHDA, SQIVND (reference sequence). CDR3 protein: CASSSGTVNTEAFF. As DNA, the CDR3 is TGTGCCAGTAGTTCCGGGACGGTGAACACTGAAGCTTTCTTT. Based on the CDR3 plus reference TRBV19 and TRBJ1-1, the full variable domain is DGGITQSPKYLFRKEGQNVTLSCEQNLNHDAMYWYRQDPGQGLRLIYYSQIVNDFQKGDIAEGYSVSREKKESFPLTVTSAQKNPTAFYLCASSSGTVNTEAFFGQGTRLTVV.

The chain has TRBV7-8 and TRBJ1-3; 7 bases are a match to TRBD1. The CDR3 covers 17 residues. Trimming cost V 1 base and J 4 bases; bases outside gene matches: 10. Germline CDR1 reads SGHVS; CDR2 reads FQNEAQ. DNA of the CDR3: TGTGCCAGCAGCTTAGTTCCGGCAGGGGGTAAAGGAAACACCATATATTTT. It encodes CASSLVPAGGKGNTIYF.

J is TRBJ2-2 and V is TRBV10-3; no clear D gene. The CDR3 length is 14 residues. Between the trimmed V and J ends, which lost 8 bases and 7 bases, there was a span of 17 bases. The germline V gene has CDR1 ENHRY and CDR2 SYGVKD. This CDR3 reads CAIGPDERRGELFF. CDR3 bases: TGTGCCATCGGTCCAGATGAAAGGCGCGGGGAGCTGTTTTTT.

CDR3 DNA: TGTGCCAGCAGCGTAACAGGGATGCGACGTCAGCCCCAGCATTTT. Protein: CASSVTGMRRQPQHF. The chain uses TRBV7-2 and TRBJ1-5; a possible D gene is TRBD1 (6 bases). Per germline, CDR1 SGHTA and CDR2 FQGNSA. The CDR3 extends over 15 amino acids. V shed 5 bases and J shed 6 bases, with 17 bases lying between them.

This clone appeared once. This chain uses TRBV4-2 with TRBJ2-1; a possible D gene is TRBD1 (7 bases). Trimming cost V 0 bases and J 6 bases, with 15 bases left between them. In germline, CDR1 is LGHNA, CDR2 YNFKEQ. This CDR3 comprises 16 residues. The CDR3 bases are TGTGCCAGCAGCCAAGAGGCGGGACAGATAGGCAATGAGCAGTTCTTC. It encodes CASSQEAGQIGNEQFF.

CDR3 sequence (DNA): TGTGCCAGCAGTTTTGGGGGGCTCGAAAAACTGTTTTTT. Translated, it gives CASSFGGLEKLFF. The V call is TRBV28, the J call TRBJ1-4, with a weak D call TRBD1 (6 bases). Trimming left V 3 bases short and J 8 bases short, with 10 bases between. CDR1 is MDHEN, CDR2 SYDVKM, per germline. The CDR3 contains 13 residues.

The chain carries TRBV15 and TRBJ1-5; TRBD1 might be the D (5 bases). The CDR3 length is 13 residues. V lost 8 bases, J lost 1 base, and 9 bases lay in between. Germline loops: CDR1 LNHNV, CDR2 YYDKDF (reference sequence). The CDR3 nucleotides read TGTGCCACCGTGGGGGTGAGCAATCAGCCCCAGCATTTT. This encodes CATVGVSNQPQHF.

V and J are TRBV10-1 and TRBJ1-4; 8 bases fit TRBD1. V was pared by 6 bases and J by 0 bases, with 6 bases of the junction left unmatched. Germline lookup yields CDR1 WNHNN and CDR2 SYGVQD (reference sequence). The CDR3 runs to 16 residues. CDR3 protein: CASRTGDGATNEKLFF. In nucleotides, the CDR3 is TGCGCCAGCAGGACAGGGGATGGGGCAACTAATGAAAAACTGTTTTTT.

V and J are TRBV5-4 and TRBJ2-3; D not certain. The V gene lost 2 bases and the J gene lost 2 bases, with 3 bases spanning the gap. The CDR3 spans 12 residues. Germline-derived CDR1 and CDR2 are SGHNT and YYREEE (reference sequence). The CDR3: CASSFDTDTQYF. CDR3 sequence (DNA): TGTGCCAGCAGCTTCGACACAGATACGCAGTATTTT.

This chain links TRBV6-5 with TRBJ1-1, with a tentative D call TRBD1 (5 bases). The germline V gene has CDR1 MNHEY and CDR2 SVGAGI. The V and J ends lost 6 bases and 8 bases respectively, with 19 bases between them. The CDR3 extends over 14 amino acids. CDR3 sequence: CASRLDTQRGEAFF. For the CDR3, the DNA is TGTGCCAGCAGATTGGACACCCAAAGGGGAGAAGCTTTCTTT.

This chain uses TRBV9 with TRBJ1-3, with D possibly matching TRBD1 (6 bases). Germline V gene sequence: CDR1 SGDLS, CDR2 YYNGEE. Trimming left V 3 bases short and J 2 bases short, with 21 bases between. This CDR3 is built from 18 residues. The DNA of the CDR3 is TGTGCCAGCAGCGCGAGGATGGGGGGGGCAGCCGCTGGAAACACCATATATTTT. Translated: CASSARMGGAAAGNTIYF.

V is TRBV7-2 and J is TRBJ2-7; D gene unclear. Trimming shortened V by 3 bases and J by 0 bases, and 3 bases separated the two germline ends. This CDR3 spans 12 amino acids. Germline V gene lookup returns CDR1 SGHTA and CDR2 FQGNSA. CDR3 DNA: TGTGCCAGCAGCTTGAACTCCTACGAGCAGTACTTC. Translation gives CASSLNSYEQYF.